This T cell receptor beta chain is drawn from a study of cytomegalovirus exposure and HLA in healthy donors. This clone was detected a few times. Its matching antigen is unknown. Germline CDR1 MNHNS, CDR2 SASEGT. The ends lost 1 base at V and 0 bases at J; junction bases unmatched: 3. The CDR3 contains 17 residues. Findings and caveats of the study: In vitro data verified three CMV-associated chains as specific for CMV antigens. Among TCR beta chains, those listed as cytomegalovirus-associated numbered more than 150. Fewer N-insertions than the roughly 700-donor mean were reportedly shown by an Asian-associated ancestry cluster in a later analysis. In a later analysis, the majority of CMV-associated beta chains seemingly showed HLA restriction.

The study ran its PCR with 60 Vbeta and 13 Jbeta primers. TCRdb's table, derived via immunoSEQ multiplex PCR, lists solely in-frame clones and lacks some. This sample has tens of thousands of clones, with roughly 80% found just once. Source material: PBMCs. The source is a woman aged 25 to 45 in good health and CMV-seronegative. The rearrangement links TRBV6-1 to TRBJ2-6; 7 bases fit TRBD2. CDR3 sequence reads: CASSEDSGVSGANVLTF. CDR3 DNA: TGTGCCAGCAGTGAAGACAGCGGGGTCTCTGGGGCCAACGTCCTGACTTTC.